This T cell receptor beta chain is from a study of cytomegalovirus exposure and HLA in healthy donors. Study at large: For the approximately 400 genotyped donors, roughly 80% fell within the Caucasian-associated ancestry cluster. Overall study findings and caveats: In a later analysis, a genetic analysis reported fewer productive-TCR N-insertions in an Asian-associated ancestry cluster than the cohort average. An analysis done earlier found most TCR beta V segments productive about 87% or about 30% of the time. Most sequenced TCRs were rare (though some public TCRs occurred in many donors).

CDR3 length: 15 residues. V shed 0 bases, J shed 3 bases, and the junction held 2 bases outside the gene matches. From germline, CDR1 is SGHTS and CDR2 YDEGEE. The PCR ran on 60 Vbeta and 13 Jbeta primers. Produced via immunoSEQ multiplex PCR; TCRdb's table is partial and in-frame only. This sample contains approximately 93,000 clones. Regarding this clone: What it binds is unknown.

The gene calls are TRBV5-8 and TRBJ2-1; 8 bases agree with TRBD1. Sequencing was done on a sample of PBMCs. The TCR was taken from a woman younger than 45 in good health and CMV-seronegative. The CDR3 bases are TGTGCCAGCAGCTTGGGGACAGGGAACTACAATGAGCAGTTCTTC. Protein: CASSLGTGNYNEQFF.